This TCR beta chain originates from a study of T cell responses to AZD1222 COVID-19 vaccine. About the study: Samples with a second dose at about 4 or about 12 weeks were pooled together. General study findings and limits: The study sampled repertoires only after the peak T cell response. Baseline seropositives among AZD1222 recipients totaled only 5 to 7. There were mostly white British donors and more females than males, and clonal diversity was possibly underestimated.

A word on this clone: Its antigen is unknown.

Germline values: CDR1 SEHNR, CDR2 FQNEAQ (reference sequence). Trimming removed 8 bases from V and 7 bases from J, with 9 bases in between. This CDR3 comprises 10 residues. Data came from immunoSEQ multiplex PCR; TCRdb stores just in-frame clones and leaves some out. Seen here are 150,000 or so clones, around 91% observed once, and the top ten hold approximately 5%. The TCR sequence derives from an adult in good health. The specimen was peripheral blood, collected on day 0 of AZD1222 vaccination. The chain has TRBV7-9 and TRBJ2-7; no clear D. CDR3 DNA sequence: TGTGCCAGCGCTGGTGGGGAGCAGTACTTC. Its protein product is CASAGGEQYF.